This TCR beta chain was captured in a study of beta chain features in type 1 diabetes. The whole isolated RNA underwent reverse transcription, so sequencing captured expressed TCRB transcripts. Assay: immunoSEQ multiplex PCR; the TCRdb copy retains only in-frame clones and omits some. The sample has over 600,000 clones; under 15% are singletons. This clone was found a few times. The antigen remains unidentified. The ends lost 8 bases at V and 4 bases at J; junction bases unmatched: 4. CDR3 length: 13 residues. CDR1 is SGHTA and CDR2 is FQGNSA in the germline V gene. Study-wide results and caveats: Sampled from patients, naive, central memory and Treg TCRB repertoires appeared more similar than those sampled from healthy donors. Moderate yet significant TCRB CDR3 shortening was seen in Type 1 diabetes patients in all four CD4+ subsets.

The genes are TRBV7-2 and TRBJ1-4, with 7 bases matching TRBD1. The sample taken for sequencing was naive CD4+ T cells from blood. This TCR derives from a man aged 30-40 years with type 1 diabetes. Here the CDR3 DNA reads TGTGCCAGCGGGACAGCTAATAATGAAAAACTGTTTTTT. Protein sequence: CASGTANNEKLFF.